The subject of this entry is one T cell receptor beta chain. Its target antigen remains unknown. The record has no base qualities; no much larger clone is one base away. Libraries were constructed by the immunoSEQ multiplex PCR assay. In TCRdb, the immuneACCESS table is reduced to in-frame sequences with V and J assigned. These tables do not hold every clone; where another copy was compared, an unresolved V gene accounts for under half, and the others remain unexplained. For this sample the table gives around 68,000 clones, of which roughly nine tenths were detected only once. Around 1.5% of the sample comes from the top ten. This entry belongs to a study of T cell changes during pregnancy in multiple sclerosis (dated by TCRdb to about 2019). Concerning the study at large: Changes in the T cell repertoire over the course of pregnancy were examined in this study in women with multiple sclerosis.

CDR1 is given as SEHNR and CDR2 as FQNEAQ, both from the germline V gene (reference sequence). V is trimmed back by 1 base and J by 6 bases, and the junction contains 16 bases that no gene match accounts for. From the cysteine up to the phenylalanine, the CDR3 has a length of 18 residues. Only CDR3 DNA is held: 54 bases, read in frame from base 1. This clonotype was sampled from a female donor with multiple sclerosis, enrolled in a pregnancy study. This specimen consisted of peripheral blood, obtained in the third trimester of pregnancy. The rearranged segments are TRBV7-9 and TRBJ1-1, with 8 central nucleotides matching TRBD1. The CDR3 sequence is CASSLGGSAGGFGAEAFF. The sequence in DNA is TGTGCCAGCAGCTTAGGGGGATCGGCAGGGGGCTTTGGGGCTGAAGCTTTCTTT.